Listed here are 10 T cell receptor beta chains from one sample, sequenced in a study of CD8 T cells in Susac syndrome. The RNA, about 0.45 to 1 ug, was put through reverse transcription using random hexamers. TCRdb fed the immunoSEQ multiplex PCR reads into MiXCR, producing one record per CDR3 protein. The data show roughly 150,000 distinct CDR3 sequences, 95% seen once. The sequenced material came from CD8+ T cells from PBMCs. All receptors come from a human donor with Susac syndrome.

The V call is TRBV27, the J call TRBJ2-4; unclear D gene. The CDR3 consists of 13 residues. CDR1 is MNHEY and CDR2 is SMNVEV in the germline V gene (reference sequence). V dropped 0 bases and J dropped 3 bases, with 3 bases sitting between them. In DNA form, the CDR3 reads TGTGCCAGCAGTTTATCGGTCAAAAACATTCAGTACTTC. Protein product: CASSLSVKNIQYF.

The rearrangement joins TRBV11-2 to TRBJ1-1; tentative D call: TRBD1 (5 bases). Germline loops: CDR1 SGHAT, CDR2 FQNNGV. The ends were cut back, 8 bases at V and 4 bases at J, with 23 bases in the middle. The CDR3 length is 16 residues. The CDR3, as DNA: TGTGCCAGCGCGAACCTTCAGGGTGTTGTGACCACTGAAGCTTTCTTT. Translating gives CASANLQGVVTTEAFF.

The chain carries TRBV4-1 and TRBJ1-2; D possibly corresponds to TRBD1 (6 bases). This CDR3 spans 15 amino acids. The V gene lost 3 bases and the J gene lost 2 bases, with 13 bases spanning the gap. CDR1 is MGHRA and CDR2 is YSYEKL in the germline V gene. The CDR3 protein is CASSQRQESNYGYTF. As DNA, the CDR3 is TGCGCCAGCAGCCAGAGACAGGAATCAAACTATGGCTACACCTTC.

This clonotype was found once. The chain has TRBV3-1 and TRBJ2-2; D is unresolved. CDR1 LGHDT and CDR2 YNNKEL come from the germline V gene (reference sequence). The CDR3 length is 16 residues. V lost 1 base to trimming and J lost 0 bases, with 9 bases between them. The CDR3: CASSQVQNANTGELFF. The CDR3 DNA reads as TGTGCCAGCAGCCAAGTTCAGAACGCGAACACCGGGGAGCTGTTTTTT.

V is TRBV20-1 and J is TRBJ2-1; 7 positions match TRBD2. Germline V gene lookup returns CDR1 DFQATT and CDR2 SNEGSKA (reference sequence). The trim removed 1 base at V and 8 bases at J, leaving 11 bases unmatched. CDR3 length: 15 amino acids. CDR3 sequence (DNA): TGCAGTGCTAGAGGCTGGCAAGCGGGATTCGATGAGCAGTTCTTC. It encodes CSARGWQAGFDEQFF.

The J gene is TRBJ2-2, the V gene TRBV4-1; no definite D call. CDR1 MGHRA and CDR2 YSYEKL come from the germline V gene. V gave up 7 bases and J gave up 0 bases, with 12 bases separating them. The CDR3 sequence is 15 residues long. The DNA for the CDR3 is TGCGCCAGCACCTTGGGCCTTGCGAACACCGGGGAGCTGTTTTTT. Translating gives CASTLGLANTGELFF.

The chain couples TRBV27 to TRBJ2-6; D call uncertain. The CDR3 runs 12 residues. CDR1 is MNHEY and CDR2 is SMNVEV in the germline V gene (reference sequence). V was pared by 4 bases and J by 3 bases, with 1 base between. CDR3 protein: CASSYGANVLTF. As DNA, the CDR3 is TGTGCCAGCAGTTATGGGGCCAACGTCCTGACTTTC.

The chain uses TRBV29-1 and TRBJ1-1; D gene ambiguous. The CDR3 has 12 amino acids. Germline V gene lookup returns CDR1 SQVTM and CDR2 ANQGSEA. Trimming removed 7 bases at V and 1 base at J, with 10 bases between. DNA for the CDR3: TGCAGCGCCGCTCCGGGGAACACTGAAGCTTTCTTT. Protein product: CSAAPGNTEAFF.

The rearrangement joins TRBV12-3 or TRBV12-4 to TRBJ1-2, with D hard to call. This CDR3 region has 14 residues. Trimming cost V 3 bases and J 0 bases, with 8 bases left between them. CDR3 nucleotides: TGTGCCAGCAGTTTTGCGGGTCCTAACTATGGCTACACCTTC. Its translation is CASSFAGPNYGYTF.

This clonotype was seen a single time. This chain uses TRBV3-1 with TRBJ2-1; D call uncertain. Germline lookup yields CDR1 LGHDT and CDR2 YNNKEL (reference sequence). The CDR3 has 14 residues. Trimming removed 0 bases at V and 4 bases at J, with 7 bases between. The CDR3 is CASSQDSRYNEQFF. CDR3 bases: TGTGCCAGCAGCCAAGATTCCAGATACAATGAGCAGTTCTTC.